This entry lists 30 T cell receptor beta chains sequenced from one sample in a study of T-cell reconstitution after alpha-beta-depleted transplantation in children. Unique molecular identifiers were built into the TCRbeta library. One entry per CDR3 protein results from TCRdb running MiXCR on the PCR reads. Found here are fewer than 350,000 distinct CDR3 sequences, more than 9% of them singletons; the top ten hold around 24%. Sequenced material: peripheral blood, taken 180 days after TCRalphabeta/CD19-depleted stem cell transplant. The receptors derive from a male patient between 2 and 10 years old who had a stem cell transplant for chronic granulomatous disease, so the T cells may come from the graft donor.

This clonotype was observed at least ten times. The chain recombines TRBV5-1 with TRBJ2-1; possible D gene TRBD1, 5 bases. Germline lookup yields CDR1 SGHRS and CDR2 YFSETQ. The CDR3 has 13 amino acids. V shed 4 bases and J shed 5 bases, with 10 bases lying between them. CDR3 nucleotide sequence: TGCGCCAGCAGCGGGGCCAGCCACAATGAGCAGTTCTTC. Translation: CASSGASHNEQFF.

In its sample, this clonotype was seen many times. The rearrangement links TRBV28 to TRBJ1-5; no clear D gene. Germline loops: CDR1 MDHEN, CDR2 SYDVKM. The CDR3 sequence is 13 residues long. The DNA for the CDR3 is TGTGCTGTCACTGGACGGCTAAATCAGCCCCAGCATTTT. Its translation: CAVTGRLNQPQHF.

This clonotype was counted at least ten times. The J gene is TRBJ2-1, the V gene TRBV20-1; D call uncertain. Trimming left V 1 base short and J 0 bases short, with 7 bases between. CDR1 and CDR2 (germline): DFQATT, SNEGSKA (reference sequence). There are 14 residues in the CDR3. The CDR3, as DNA: TGCAGTGCTAGAGGTGATACCTCCTACAATGAGCAGTTCTTC. Translated, it gives CSARGDTSYNEQFF.

This clonotype was recorded many times. This CDR3 is CASSEYTSDEQYF. The CDR3 DNA is TGTGCCAGCAGTGAGTATACTAGCGACGAGCAGTACTTC. This chain links TRBV12-3 or TRBV12-4 with TRBJ2-7; TRBD2 aligns across 7 bases. Losses at the gene ends were 5 bases for V and 5 bases for J; bases not matched to a gene: 6. This CDR3 has 13 residues.

This clonotype has a count of ten or more. V is TRBV7-2 and J is TRBJ2-7; 8 bases line up with TRBD1. Germline CDR1 SGHTA, CDR2 FQGNSA. The length of the CDR3 is 13 residues. V lost 5 bases, J lost 10 bases, and 10 bases stayed unmatched. The DNA for the CDR3 is TGTGCCAGCAGCCAATCCGGGACAGGTTTACAGTACTTC. Encoded protein: CASSQSGTGLQYF.

The V and J genes are TRBV19 and TRBJ1-6, with 8 bases aligning to TRBD1. The CDR3 extends over 14 amino acids. Germline V lookup: CDR1 LNHDA, CDR2 SQIVND (reference sequence). The J segment lost 6 bases and the V segment lost 10 bases, leaving 8 bases of the junction unmatched. DNA for the CDR3: TGTGCCACGAAATCCGACAGGGGTAATTCACCCCTCCACTTT. Its protein is CATKSDRGNSPLHF.

This clonotype was seen ten or more times. Written as DNA, the CDR3 is TGCAGTGCTAGAGCCGGGACAGGGAACACTGAAGCTTTCTTT. Translating it yields CSARAGTGNTEAFF. This chain uses TRBV20-1 with TRBJ1-1; 8 nucleotides align to TRBD1. V dropped 1 base and J dropped 1; count of bases not matched to a gene: 2. Germline-derived CDR1 and CDR2 are DFQATT and SNEGSKA (reference sequence). This CDR3 spans 14 amino acids.

This clonotype was detected many times. This chain links TRBV2 with TRBJ2-1, with 11 bases fitting TRBD2. J was trimmed by 0 bases and V by 11 bases; bases with no gene match: 6. This CDR3 comprises 15 residues. Germline CDR1 reads SNHLY; CDR2 reads FYNNEI. This CDR3 is CAGDSGRVSYNEQFF. CDR3 in DNA: TGTGCCGGAGATAGCGGGAGGGTCTCCTACAATGAGCAGTTCTTC.

This clonotype was recorded many times. The chain couples TRBV5-1 to TRBJ1-2; D unclear. Per the germline V gene, CDR1 is SGHRS and CDR2 is YFSETQ. The CDR3 spans 14 residues. Trimming left V 0 bases short and J 4 bases short, with 10 bases between. This CDR3 is CASSLVLGSYGYTF. In DNA form, the CDR3 reads TGCGCCAGCAGCTTGGTTTTGGGGTCCTATGGCTACACCTTC.

This clonotype was recorded many times. The chain joins TRBV28 to TRBJ2-7; TRBD1 matches at 9 bases. The CDR3 is made up of 15 amino acids. Germline assignment: CDR1 MDHEN and CDR2 SYDVKM. Germline trimming cut 6 bases from V and 2 bases from J; bases unmatched to any gene: 8. As DNA, the CDR3 is TGTGCCAGCAGACTTACAGGGGGCCATACCTACGAGCAGTACTTC. Protein: CASRLTGGHTYEQYF.

The V and J genes are TRBV1 and TRBJ2-1; whether TRBD2, the table's D call, matches the DNA was not checked. TRBV1 is a pseudogene segment. The length of the CDR3 is 19 residues. The CDR3 spells CTSSRGGAGAGAPWEEQFF. CDR3 coding DNA: TGCACCAGCAGCCGAGGAGGGGCTGGAGCGGGAGCACCGTGGGAGGAGCAGTTCTTC.

This clonotype was observed at least ten times. The rearrangement uses TRBV29-1 and TRBJ1-4, with D possibly matching TRBD1 (5 bases). The CDR3 is 13 residues long. V dropped 7 bases and J dropped 2 bases, with 11 bases sitting between them. Germline V gene data show CDR1 as SQVTM and CDR2 as ANQGSEA. The CDR3 nucleotides read TGCAGCGCCTATTGGGGGACTAATGAAAAACTGTTTTTT. This sequence encodes CSAYWGTNEKLFF.

This clonotype has at least ten counts. The chain uses TRBV20-1 and TRBJ1-3; no reliable D call. V lost 0 bases and J 0 bases, leaving 3 bases between the germline ends. The germline V gene has CDR1 DFQATT and CDR2 SNEGSKA (reference sequence). The CDR3 runs to 13 residues. In DNA, the CDR3 is TGCAGTGCTAGAGAGTCCTCTGGAAACACCATATATTTT. This encodes CSARESSGNTIYF.

The chain links TRBV20-1 to TRBJ1-1, with D hard to call. The V end lost 4 bases, the J end lost 1 base, and 10 bases lay between the germline ends. Per germline, CDR1 DFQATT and CDR2 SNEGSKA (reference sequence). The CDR3 totals 13 residues. The CDR3 loop reads CSAIPIGNTEAFF. The DNA of the CDR3 is TGCAGTGCTATCCCCATAGGGAACACTGAAGCTTTCTTT.

As concerns this clonotype: A much larger clone is a single base away; this may be a read error. This chain joins TRBV12-3 or TRBV12-4 and TRBJ1-6; unclear D gene. The CDR3 extends over 14 amino acids. The CDR3 reads CASSFQGLGSPIHF. In DNA, the CDR3 is TGTGCCAGCAGTTTCCAAGGGCTAGGTTCACCCATCCACTTT.

Regarding this clonotype: A much larger clone is a single base away; this may be a read error. The chain recombines TRBV24-1 with TRBJ2-1, with D maybe TRBD2 (5 bases). CDR3 size: 13 residues. CDR1 is KGHDR, CDR2 SFDVKD, per germline. The CDR3 DNA reads as TGTGCCACCAGTGATGGCGGGTACATTGAGCAGTTCTTC. This codes for CATSDGGYIEQFF.

This clonotype came up many times. This rearrangement joins TRBV6-1 to TRBJ2-7; tentative D call: TRBD2 (6 bases). Trimming pared 7 bases from V and 4 bases from J, leaving 17 bases between. This CDR3 is built from 14 residues. CDR1 and CDR2 from the germline V gene are MNHNS and SASEGT. For the CDR3, the DNA is TGTGCCAGCACGCCGGGACTGACGGTTTACGAGCAGTACTTC. This codes for CASTPGLTVYEQYF.

This clonotype was seen repeatedly, ten times or more. The CDR3 DNA is TGTGCCAGCAGCAAGGGGACTAGCTGGGGCGAGACCCAGTACTTC. Its translation: CASSKGTSWGETQYF. The rearrangement uses TRBV7-8 and TRBJ2-5; 9 positions agree with TRBD2. Unmatched junction bases numbered 9, after V lost 5 bases and J lost 5 bases. This CDR3 is built from 15 residues. From germline, CDR1 is SGHVS and CDR2 FQNEAQ.

V gene TRBV5-4 combines with J gene TRBJ2-3, with a possible D match to TRBD2 (5 bases). The CDR3 has 14 residues. V gave up 0 bases and J gave up 2 bases, with 7 bases separating them. Germline V gene lookup returns CDR1 SGHNT and CDR2 YYREEE (reference sequence). The CDR3 spells CASSLERFTDTQYF. In nucleotides, the CDR3 is TGTGCCAGCAGCTTGGAGCGGTTCACAGATACGCAGTATTTT.

This chain links TRBV19 with TRBJ2-3; D not certain. The CDR3 is 14 amino acids. The V gene lost 3 bases and the J gene lost 0 bases, with 7 bases spanning the gap. Germline V lookup: CDR1 LNHDA, CDR2 SQIVND (reference sequence). CDR3 DNA: TGTGCCAGTAGTATCGCGGAAAGCACAGATACGCAGTATTTT. It codes for CASSIAESTDTQYF.

This clonotype was detected many times. The J gene is TRBJ2-4, the V gene TRBV12-3 or TRBV12-4; the D call may be TRBD1 or TRBD2 (5 bases each). The CDR3 loop spans 14 amino acids. With 6 bases removed from V and 4 bases from J, the gap between germline ends came to 13 bases. CDR3 amino acids: CASRLGPTKNIQYF. For the CDR3, the DNA is TGTGCCAGCAGACTGGGACCGACGAAAAACATTCAGTACTTC.

This clonotype came up many times. The chain employs TRBV6-5 and TRBJ1-5, with D possibly TRBD1 on 6 matching bases. CDR3 length: 18 amino acids. Trimming removed 0 bases from V and 0 bases from J, with 15 bases in between. Germline V gene lookup returns CDR1 MNHEY and CDR2 SVGAGI. The CDR3: CASSYSTLGGLSNQPQHF. The CDR3 coding sequence is TGTGCCAGCAGTTACTCGACCCTTGGGGGCCTTAGCAATCAGCCCCAGCATTTT.

This clonotype has a count of ten or more. V is TRBV7-9 and J is TRBJ2-3; 11 bases are shared with TRBD2. There are 17 residues in the CDR3. CDR1 SEHNR and CDR2 FQNEAQ come from the germline V gene (reference sequence). The J segment lost 2 bases and the V segment lost 3 bases, leaving 7 bases of the junction unmatched. The CDR3: CASSLKSLAGDTDTQYF. In DNA form, the CDR3 reads TGTGCCAGCAGCTTGAAATCACTAGCGGGGGACACAGATACGCAGTATTTT.

This clonotype was recorded many times. The V and J genes are TRBV5-1 and TRBJ2-6; TRBD1 matches 12 bases. Germline assignment: CDR1 SGHRS and CDR2 YFSETQ. This CDR3 is built from 17 residues. Losses at the gene ends were 6 bases for V and 1 base for J; bases not matched to a gene: 5. The CDR3 here is CASNPGQGASGANVLTF. CDR3 DNA: TGCGCCAGCAATCCGGGACAGGGGGCGTCTGGGGCCAACGTCCTGACTTTC. The full variable domain, in which reference TRBV5-1 and TRBJ2-6 provide the parts outside the CDR3, is KAGVTQTPRYLIKTRGQQVTLSCSPISGHRSVSWYQQTPGQGLQFLFEYFSETQRNKGNFPGRFSGRQFSNSRSEMNVSTLELGDSALYLCASNPGQGASGANVLTFGAGSRLTVL.

This clonotype was found many times. Mismatch with germline at one junction end may stem from a read error. The chain has TRBV7-6 and TRBJ1-2; no definite D call. CDR3 length: 13 residues. Germline V gene data show CDR1 as SGHVS and CDR2 as FNYEAQ. For the CDR3, the DNA is TGTGCCAGCAGCTTAGTATTCGATCAATCTACGTACTTC. Protein: CASSLVFDQSTYF.

Ten or more counts support this clonotype. The rearrangement uses TRBV6-5 and TRBJ2-7; perhaps TRBD1 as D (5 bases). CDR1 is MNHEY and CDR2 is SVGAGI in the germline V gene. Trimming cost V 3 bases and J 6 bases, with 12 bases left between them. The CDR3 runs 13 residues. CDR3 protein: CASSYSRASEQYF. Here the CDR3 DNA reads TGTGCCAGCAGTTATAGCAGGGCGAGCGAGCAGTACTTC.

There are many counts of this clonotype. The chain is built from TRBV5-4 and TRBJ2-3; 8 bases line up with TRBD1. Germline V lookup: CDR1 SGHNT, CDR2 YYREEE (reference sequence). After removal of 4 bases from V and 5 bases from J, the junction contained 3 bases not matched to a gene. The CDR3 totals 13 residues. DNA of the CDR3: TGTGCCAGCAGCCGGGGACAGGTAGATACGCAGTATTTT. Its translation is CASSRGQVDTQYF.

This clonotype has a count of ten or more. This chain uses TRBV20-1 with TRBJ2-7, with 8 bases lining up with TRBD1. Germline V CDR1 and CDR2: DFQATT, SNEGSKA (reference sequence). This CDR3 spans 13 amino acids. V shed 6 bases, J shed 3 bases, and the junction held 7 bases outside the gene matches. The CDR3: CSARQGSGYEQYF. In DNA form, the CDR3 reads TGCAGTGCCAGACAGGGGTCAGGCTACGAGCAGTACTTC.

This clonotype came up many times. DNA of the CDR3: TGTGCCAGCAGTCCCTCCAGGGCAAATCAGCCCCAGCATTTT. Protein sequence: CASSPSRANQPQHF. The chain employs TRBV12-3 or TRBV12-4 and TRBJ1-5, with D perhaps TRBD1 (5 bases). Trimming cost V 5 bases and J 4 bases, with 12 bases left between them. This CDR3 region has 14 residues.

In this sample, this clonotype turned up many times. This chain joins TRBV25-1 and TRBJ2-2; no firm D call. Trimming pared 7 bases from V and 0 bases from J, leaving 9 bases between. CDR1 is MGHDK and CDR2 is SYGVNS in the germline V gene. The CDR3 sequence is 14 residues long. CDR3 residues: CASTVGANTGELFF. For the CDR3, the DNA is TGTGCCAGCACAGTCGGAGCGAACACCGGGGAGCTGTTTTTT. Together with reference TRBV25-1 and TRBJ2-2, the CDR3 gives the full variable domain: EADIYQTPRYLVIGTGKKITLECSQTMGHDKMYWYQQDPGMELHLIHYSYGVNSTEKGDLSSESTVSRIRTEHFPLTLESARPSHTSQYLCASTVGANTGELFFGEGSRLTVL.